This entry describes one T cell receptor (beta chain). Its matching antigen is unknown. Profiling relied on immunoSEQ multiplex PCR, and the TCRdb table lists in-frame clones only, not all of them. Counted here are about 80,000 clones, about 83% occurring once; the ten biggest clones make up around 19%. CDR3 length: 13 residues. CDR1 and CDR2 from the germline V gene are KGHSH and LQKENI. V was trimmed by 3 bases and J by 8 bases, leaving 10 bases between them. This specimen comes from a study of identifying expanded T cells in peripheral blood. Study-wide results and caveats: Differentially abundant clones: roughly 1.2 between replicates, approximately 16 at roughly 13 days, less than 20 at four. Across healthy donors, higher total template counts meant significantly greater roughly two-week count variance.

The chain employs TRBV18 and TRBJ1-4; a weak D match, TRBD1 (6 bases). The clonotype originates from a person between 18 and 75 years old in good health. The specimen was blood. This CDR3 is CASSPDDREKLFF. In nucleotides, the CDR3 is TGTGCCAGCTCACCCGATGACAGGGAAAAACTGTTTTTT. The full variable domain, in which reference TRBV18 and TRBJ1-4 provide the parts outside the CDR3, is NAGVMQNPRHLVRRRGQEARLRCSPMKGHSHVYWYRQLPEEGLKFMVYLQKENIIDESGMPKERFSAEFPKEGPSILRIQQVVRGDSAAYFCASSPDDREKLFFGSGTQLSVL.